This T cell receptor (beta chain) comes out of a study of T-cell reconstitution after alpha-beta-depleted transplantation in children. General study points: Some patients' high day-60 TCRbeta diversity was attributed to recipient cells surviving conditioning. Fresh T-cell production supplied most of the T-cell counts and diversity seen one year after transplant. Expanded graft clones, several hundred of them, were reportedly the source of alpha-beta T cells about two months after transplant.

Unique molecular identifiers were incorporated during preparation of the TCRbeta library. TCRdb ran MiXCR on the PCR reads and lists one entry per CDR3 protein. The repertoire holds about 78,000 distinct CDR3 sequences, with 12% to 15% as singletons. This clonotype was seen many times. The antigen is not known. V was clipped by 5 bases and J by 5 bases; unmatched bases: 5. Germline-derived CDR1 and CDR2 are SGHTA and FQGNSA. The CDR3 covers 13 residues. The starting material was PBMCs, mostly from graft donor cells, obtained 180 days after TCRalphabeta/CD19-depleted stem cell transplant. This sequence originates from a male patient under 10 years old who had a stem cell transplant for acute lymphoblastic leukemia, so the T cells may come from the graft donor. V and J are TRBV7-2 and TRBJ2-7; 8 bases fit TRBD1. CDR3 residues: CASSRDRGHEQYF. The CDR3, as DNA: TGTGCCAGCAGCCGCGACAGGGGCCACGAGCAGTACTTC.